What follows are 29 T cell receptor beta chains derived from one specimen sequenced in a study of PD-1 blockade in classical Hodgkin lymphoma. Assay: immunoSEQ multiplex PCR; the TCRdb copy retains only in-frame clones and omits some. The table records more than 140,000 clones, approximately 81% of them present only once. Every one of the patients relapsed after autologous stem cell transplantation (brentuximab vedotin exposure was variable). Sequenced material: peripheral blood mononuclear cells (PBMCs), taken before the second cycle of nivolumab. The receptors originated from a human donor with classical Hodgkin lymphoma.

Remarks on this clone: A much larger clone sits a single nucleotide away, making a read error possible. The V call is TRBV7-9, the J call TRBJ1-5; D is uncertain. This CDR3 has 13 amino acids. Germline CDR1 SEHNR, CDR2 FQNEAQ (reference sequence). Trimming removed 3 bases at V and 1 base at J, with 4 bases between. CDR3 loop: CASSLLSNQPQHF. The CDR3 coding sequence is TGTGCCAGCAGCTTGTTGAGCAATCAGCCCCAGCATTTT.

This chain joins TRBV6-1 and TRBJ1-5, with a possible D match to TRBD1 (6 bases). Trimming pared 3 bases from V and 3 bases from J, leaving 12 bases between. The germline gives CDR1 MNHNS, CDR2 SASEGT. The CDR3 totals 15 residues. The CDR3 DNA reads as TGTGCCAGCAGTGACGCAGGGGCGAACAATCAGCCCCAGCATTTT. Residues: CASSDAGANNQPQHF.

CDR3 DNA: TGTGCCTGCCAGGGAAGGCAGGGCCCATACGAGCAGTACTTC. The encoded protein is CACQGRQGPYEQYF. V gene TRBV30 combines with J gene TRBJ2-7, with D maybe TRBD1 (5 bases). Deletions cut 6 bases from V and 4 bases from J, with 19 bases between. The CDR3 extends over 14 amino acids. The germline V gene has CDR1 GTSNPN and CDR2 SVGIG (reference sequence). Supplemented by reference TRBV30 and TRBJ2-7, the full variable domain reads SQTIHQWPATLVQPVGSPLSLECTVEGTSNPNLYWYRQAAGRGLQLLFYSVGIGQISSEVPQNLSASRPQDRQFILSSKKLLLSDSGFYLCACQGRQGPYEQYFGPGTRLTVT.

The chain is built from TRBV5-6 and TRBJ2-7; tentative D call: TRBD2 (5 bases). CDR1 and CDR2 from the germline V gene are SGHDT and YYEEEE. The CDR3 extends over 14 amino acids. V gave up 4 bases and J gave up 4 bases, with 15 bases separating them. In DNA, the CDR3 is TGTGCCAGCAGCCTGTTTCGAGGGAGATACGAGCAGTACTTC. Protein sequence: CASSLFRGRYEQYF.

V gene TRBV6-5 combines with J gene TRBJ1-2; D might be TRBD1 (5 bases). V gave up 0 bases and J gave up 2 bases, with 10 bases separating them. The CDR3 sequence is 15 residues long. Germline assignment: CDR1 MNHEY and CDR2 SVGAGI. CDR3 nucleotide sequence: TGTGCCAGCAGTTACTCCGCGACAGAAAACTATGGCTACACCTTC. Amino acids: CASSYSATENYGYTF.

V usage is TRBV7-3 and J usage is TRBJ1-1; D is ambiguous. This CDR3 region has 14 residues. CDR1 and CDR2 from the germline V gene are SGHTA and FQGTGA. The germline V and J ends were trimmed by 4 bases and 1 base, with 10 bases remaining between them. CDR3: CASSYGGQNTEAFF. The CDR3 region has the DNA TGTGCCAGCAGCTACGGCGGCCAGAACACTGAAGCTTTCTTT.

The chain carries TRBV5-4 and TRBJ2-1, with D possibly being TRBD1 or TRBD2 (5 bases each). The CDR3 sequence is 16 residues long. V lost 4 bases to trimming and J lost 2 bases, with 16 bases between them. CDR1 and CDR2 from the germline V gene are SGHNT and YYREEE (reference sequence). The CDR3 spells CASSAGGTRAYNEQFF. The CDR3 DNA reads TGTGCCAGCAGCGCTGGAGGTACCAGGGCCTACAATGAGCAGTTCTTC.

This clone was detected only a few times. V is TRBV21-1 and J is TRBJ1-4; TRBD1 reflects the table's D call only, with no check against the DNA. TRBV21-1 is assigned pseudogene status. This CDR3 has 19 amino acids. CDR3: CASGLTSQGAPITNEKLFF. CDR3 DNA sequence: TGTGCCAGCGGATTAACATCCCAGGGGGCCCCTATCACAAATGAAAAACTGTTTTTT.

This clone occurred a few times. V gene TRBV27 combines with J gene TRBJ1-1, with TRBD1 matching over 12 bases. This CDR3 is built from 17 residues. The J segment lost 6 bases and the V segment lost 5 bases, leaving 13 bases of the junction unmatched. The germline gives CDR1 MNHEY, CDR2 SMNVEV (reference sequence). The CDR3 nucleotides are TGTGCCAGCAGTGCCGGGACAGGGGGCTGGAGAAGGTCTGAAGCTTTCTTT. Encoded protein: CASSAGTGGWRRSEAFF.

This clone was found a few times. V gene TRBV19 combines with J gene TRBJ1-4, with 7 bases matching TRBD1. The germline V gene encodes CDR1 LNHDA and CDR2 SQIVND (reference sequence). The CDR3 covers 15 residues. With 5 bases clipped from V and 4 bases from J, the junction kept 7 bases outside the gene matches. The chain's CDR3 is CASSPTTGINEKLFF. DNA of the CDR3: TGTGCCAGTAGTCCGACGACAGGGATTAATGAAAAACTGTTTTTT.

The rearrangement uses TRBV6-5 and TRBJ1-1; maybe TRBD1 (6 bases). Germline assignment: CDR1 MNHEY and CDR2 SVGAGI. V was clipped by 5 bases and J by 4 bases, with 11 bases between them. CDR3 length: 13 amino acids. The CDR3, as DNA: TGTGCCAGCAGTGAAGTAGGGGGCACTGAAGCTTTCTTT. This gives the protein CASSEVGGTEAFF.

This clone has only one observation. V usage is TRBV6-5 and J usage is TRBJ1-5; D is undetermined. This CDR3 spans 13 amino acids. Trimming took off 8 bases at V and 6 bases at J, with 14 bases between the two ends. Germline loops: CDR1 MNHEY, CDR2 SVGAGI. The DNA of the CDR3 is TGTGCCAGCGCTAGATGGGAAAGTCAGCCCCAGCATTTT. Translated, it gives CASARWESQPQHF.

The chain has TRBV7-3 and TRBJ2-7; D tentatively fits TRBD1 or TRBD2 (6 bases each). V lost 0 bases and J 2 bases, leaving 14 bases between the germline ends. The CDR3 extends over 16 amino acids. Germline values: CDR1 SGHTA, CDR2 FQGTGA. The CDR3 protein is CASSLTGGYSPYEQYF. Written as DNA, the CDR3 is TGTGCCAGCAGCTTAACGGGGGGCTATAGTCCCTACGAGCAGTACTTC.

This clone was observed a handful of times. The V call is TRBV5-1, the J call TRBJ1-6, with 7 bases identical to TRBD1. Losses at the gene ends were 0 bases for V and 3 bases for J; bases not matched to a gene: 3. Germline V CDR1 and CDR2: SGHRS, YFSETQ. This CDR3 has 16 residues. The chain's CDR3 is CASSLGQGFYNSPLHF. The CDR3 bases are TGCGCCAGCAGCTTGGGACAGGGATTCTATAATTCACCCCTCCACTTT.

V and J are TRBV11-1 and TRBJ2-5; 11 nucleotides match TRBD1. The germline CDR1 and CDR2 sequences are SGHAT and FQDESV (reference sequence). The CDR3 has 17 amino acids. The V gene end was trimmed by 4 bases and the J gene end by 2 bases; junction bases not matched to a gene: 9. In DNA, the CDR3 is TGTGCCAGCAGCTCAGGACAGGGGGCCCTTTCTCAAGAGACCCAGTACTTC. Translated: CASSSGQGALSQETQYF.

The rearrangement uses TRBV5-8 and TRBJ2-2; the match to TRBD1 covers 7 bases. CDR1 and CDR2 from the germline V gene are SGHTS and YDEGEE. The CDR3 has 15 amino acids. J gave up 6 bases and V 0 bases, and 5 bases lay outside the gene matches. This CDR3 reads CASSLGLGGPGELFF. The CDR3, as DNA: TGTGCCAGCAGCTTGGGGTTAGGGGGCCCCGGGGAGCTGTTTTTT.

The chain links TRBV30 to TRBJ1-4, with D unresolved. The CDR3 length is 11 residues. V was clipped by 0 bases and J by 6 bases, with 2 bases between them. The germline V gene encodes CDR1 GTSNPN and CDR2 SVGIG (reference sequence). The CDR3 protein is CAWSVYEKLFF. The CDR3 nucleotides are TGTGCCTGGAGTGTATATGAAAAACTGTTTTTT.

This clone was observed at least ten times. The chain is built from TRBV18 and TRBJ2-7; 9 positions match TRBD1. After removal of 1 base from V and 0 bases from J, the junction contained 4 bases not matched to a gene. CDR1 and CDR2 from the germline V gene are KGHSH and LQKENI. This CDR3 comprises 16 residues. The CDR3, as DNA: TGTGCCAGCTCACCACTAGGACAGGGGCCCTCCTACGAGCAGTACTTC. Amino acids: CASSPLGQGPSYEQYF.

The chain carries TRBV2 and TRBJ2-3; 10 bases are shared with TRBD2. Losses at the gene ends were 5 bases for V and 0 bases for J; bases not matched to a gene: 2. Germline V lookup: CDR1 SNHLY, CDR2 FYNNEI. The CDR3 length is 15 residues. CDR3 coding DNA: TGTGCCAGCAGTCCGACTAGCGGGAGCACAGATACGCAGTATTTT. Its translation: CASSPTSGSTDTQYF.

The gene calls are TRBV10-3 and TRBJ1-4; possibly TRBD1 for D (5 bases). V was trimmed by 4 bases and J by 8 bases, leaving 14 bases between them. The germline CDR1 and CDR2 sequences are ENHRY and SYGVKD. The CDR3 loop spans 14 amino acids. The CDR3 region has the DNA TGTGCCATCAGTGGGTCGGAGGGGAGAGAAAAACTGTTTTTT. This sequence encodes CAISGSEGREKLFF.

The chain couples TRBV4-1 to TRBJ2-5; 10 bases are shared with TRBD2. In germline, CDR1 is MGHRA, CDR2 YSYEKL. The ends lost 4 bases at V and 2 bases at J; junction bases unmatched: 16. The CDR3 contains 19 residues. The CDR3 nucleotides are TGCGCCAGCAGCCGAGGCGCCCCAGGACTAGCGGTTGTTCAAGAGACCCAGTACTTC. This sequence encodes CASSRGAPGLAVVQETQYF.

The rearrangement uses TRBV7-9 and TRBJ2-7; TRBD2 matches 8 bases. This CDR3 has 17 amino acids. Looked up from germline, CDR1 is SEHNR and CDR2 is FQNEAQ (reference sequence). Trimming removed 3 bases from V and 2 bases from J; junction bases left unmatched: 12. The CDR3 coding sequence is TGTGCCAGCAGCTTCCCAGTTCGGACCGGGGGGGCCTACGAGCAGTACTTC. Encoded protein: CASSFPVRTGGAYEQYF.

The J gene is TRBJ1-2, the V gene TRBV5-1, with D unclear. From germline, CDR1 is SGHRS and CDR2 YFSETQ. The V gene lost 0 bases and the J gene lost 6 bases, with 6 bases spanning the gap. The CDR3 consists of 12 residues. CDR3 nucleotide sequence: TGCGCCAGCAGCTTGGCTGGGGATGGCTACACCTTC. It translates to CASSLAGDGYTF.

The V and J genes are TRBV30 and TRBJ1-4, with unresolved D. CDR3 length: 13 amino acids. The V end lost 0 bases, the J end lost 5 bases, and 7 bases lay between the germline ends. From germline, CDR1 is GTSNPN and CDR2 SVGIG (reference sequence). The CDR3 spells CAWSVRGNEKLFF. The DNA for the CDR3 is TGTGCCTGGAGTGTCAGAGGGAATGAAAAACTGTTTTTT. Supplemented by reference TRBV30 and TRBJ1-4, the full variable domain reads SQTIHQWPATLVQPVGSPLSLECTVEGTSNPNLYWYRQAAGRGLQLLFYSVGIGQISSEVPQNLSASRPQDRQFILSSKKLLLSDSGFYLCAWSVRGNEKLFFGSGTQLSVL.

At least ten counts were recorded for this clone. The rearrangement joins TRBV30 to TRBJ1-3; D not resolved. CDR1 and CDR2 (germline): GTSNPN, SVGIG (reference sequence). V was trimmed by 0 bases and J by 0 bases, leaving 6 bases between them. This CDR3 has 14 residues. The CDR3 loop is CAWSVGYSGNTIYF. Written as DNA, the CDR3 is TGTGCCTGGAGTGTTGGGTACTCTGGAAACACCATATATTTT.

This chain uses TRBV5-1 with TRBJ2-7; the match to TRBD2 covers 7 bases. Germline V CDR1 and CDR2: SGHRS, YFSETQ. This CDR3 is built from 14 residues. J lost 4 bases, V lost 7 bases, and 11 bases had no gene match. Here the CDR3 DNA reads TGCGCCAGCGGGGGGGACGGGAGTAGGTACGAGCAGTACTTC. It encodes CASGGDGSRYEQYF.

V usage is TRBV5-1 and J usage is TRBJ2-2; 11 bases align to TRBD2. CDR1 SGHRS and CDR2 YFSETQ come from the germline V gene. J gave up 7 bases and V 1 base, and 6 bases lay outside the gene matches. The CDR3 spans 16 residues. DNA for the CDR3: TGCGCCAGCAGCTTGATGGCTAGCGGGGGGAACGGGGAGCTGTTTTTT. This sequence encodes CASSLMASGGNGELFF.

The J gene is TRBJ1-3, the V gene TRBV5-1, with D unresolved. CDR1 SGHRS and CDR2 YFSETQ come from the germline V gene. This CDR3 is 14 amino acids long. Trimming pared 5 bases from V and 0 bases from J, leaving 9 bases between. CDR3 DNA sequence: TGCGCCAGCAGACTGGGGAACTCTGGAAACACCATATATTTT. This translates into CASRLGNSGNTIYF.

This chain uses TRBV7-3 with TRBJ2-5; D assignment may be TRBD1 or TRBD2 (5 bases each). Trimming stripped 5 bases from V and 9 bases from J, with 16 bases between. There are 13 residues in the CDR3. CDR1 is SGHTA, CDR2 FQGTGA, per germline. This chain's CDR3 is CASSPSGPGAQYF. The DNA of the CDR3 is TGTGCCAGCAGCCCCTCGGGACCCGGGGCCCAGTACTTC. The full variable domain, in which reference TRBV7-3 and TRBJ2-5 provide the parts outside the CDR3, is GAGVSQTPSNKVTEKGKYVELRCDPISGHTALYWYRQSLGQGPEFLIYFQGTGAADDSGLPNDRFFAVRPEGSVSTLKIQRTERGDSAVYLCASSPSGPGAQYFGPGTRLLVL.